This T cell receptor beta chain was sequenced for a study of shared clonotypes between healthy human individuals. Regarding the study as a whole: The naive CD4 repertoires of a handful of donors were compared, and roughly 5% of clonotypes were shared.

TCRdb keeps only in-frame clones here, not all; method: immunoSEQ multiplex PCR. The sample carries 300,000 or so clones, approximately 79% recorded once. In regard to this clone: Its matching antigen is unknown.

There are 12 residues in the CDR3. The V and J ends lost 5 bases and 0 bases respectively, with 4 bases between them. The germline V gene has CDR1 SGHVS and CDR2 FNYEAQ. The split of CD4+ cells yielded CD45RA+ naive and CD45RA-negative memory subsets. The V and J genes are TRBV7-6 and TRBJ1-1; D ambiguous. Sequenced material: memory CD4+ T cells sorted from blood. This sample's subset: CD45RA-negative fraction. The origin of this receptor is a man aged 25 to 40 in good health. The CDR3 DNA reads TGTGCCAGCAGCAACATGAACACTGAAGCTTTCTTT. Translation gives CASSNMNTEAFF. Complete variable domain (other parts from reference TRBV7-6 and TRBJ1-1): GAGVSQSPRYKVTKRGQDVALRCDPISGHVSLYWYRQALGQGPEFLTYFNYEAQQDKSGLPNDRFSAERPEGSISTLTIQRTEQRDSAMYRCASSNMNTEAFFGQGTRLTVV.